The 19 T cell receptor beta chains in this list originate from one sample, sequenced in a study of cytomegalovirus exposure and HLA in healthy donors. It was with 60 Vbeta and 13 Jbeta primers that the PCR ran. Produced via immunoSEQ multiplex PCR; TCRdb's table is partial and in-frame only. The sample has about 150,000 clones, around three quarters seen once; the top ten hold about 1.7%. The sample was PBMCs. These receptors all come from a man aged 40-49 years in good health and CMV-seronegative.

This chain connects TRBV10-3 to TRBJ2-5; a weak D match, TRBD1 (6 bases). The end of the DNA is better explained by TRBJ2-7, so the J call may be wrong. This CDR3 is 14 amino acids long. CDR1 ENHRY and CDR2 SYGVKD come from the germline V gene. The CDR3 coding sequence is TGTGCCATCCGCCCGGGCGCAGGGGACGGCGAGCAGTACTTC. It yields the protein CAIRPGAGDGEQYF.

The chain employs TRBV19 and TRBJ1-2; 10 nucleotides match TRBD1. Germline lookup yields CDR1 LNHDA and CDR2 SQIVND (reference sequence). This CDR3 contains 15 residues. The J segment lost 4 bases and the V segment lost 4 bases, leaving 6 bases of the junction unmatched. CDR3 DNA: TGTGCCAGTAGTAATTGGGACAGGGGTGGCTATGGCTACACCTTC. It specifies CASSNWDRGGYGYTF.

To note about this clone: The DNA is omitted, as the CDR3 cannot be located on it reliably, and the CDR3 follows TCRdb's listing. This chain joins TRBV28 and TRBJ2-7; the DNA was not used to check the table's D call, TRBD1. The germline V gene has CDR1 MDHEN and CDR2 SYDVKM. Ends included, the CDR3 has 16 residues. CDR3 in amino acids: CASSTSGRGPVDEQYF.

The J gene is TRBJ2-2, the V gene TRBV18, with 9 positions matching TRBD2. Losses at the gene ends were 6 bases for V and 1 base for J; bases not matched to a gene: 3. This CDR3 has 15 amino acids. Germline loops: CDR1 KGHSH, CDR2 LQKENI. The CDR3 loop reads CASSQTSGNTGELFF. DNA of the CDR3: TGTGCCAGCTCCCAGACTAGCGGGAACACCGGGGAGCTGTTTTTT.

This chain links TRBV7-9 with TRBJ2-1, with 13 bases matching TRBD2. The CDR3 contains 14 residues. V lost 5 bases to trimming and J lost 7 bases; unmatched junction nucleotides: 2. From germline, CDR1 is SEHNR and CDR2 FQNEAQ (reference sequence). Here the CDR3 DNA reads TGTGCCAGCAGCGGGACTAGCGGGGCGAATGAGCAGTTCTTC. It codes for CASSGTSGANEQFF.

The CDR3 spells CASSLVGVDTQYF. CDR3 DNA sequence: TGTGCCAGCAGCTTGGTGGGCGTAGATACGCAGTATTTT. The chain carries TRBV5-4 and TRBJ2-3, with D hard to call. CDR1 is SGHNT, CDR2 YYREEE, per germline (reference sequence). The germline V and J ends were trimmed by 0 bases and 5 bases, with 7 bases remaining between them. The CDR3 is 13 amino acids.

The genes are TRBV28 and TRBJ2-7; 7 nucleotides align to TRBD1. Germline assignment: CDR1 MDHEN and CDR2 SYDVKM. This CDR3 region has 12 residues. With V trimmed by 6 bases and J by 7 bases, 6 bases remained unmatched. The CDR3 sequence is CASRPNRGEQYF. The DNA of the CDR3 is TGTGCCAGCAGGCCCAACAGGGGTGAGCAGTACTTC.

CDR3 region: CAISRGETQYF. Here the CDR3 DNA reads TGTGCCATCAGCCGGGGGGAGACCCAGTACTTC. The rearrangement links TRBV10-3 to TRBJ2-5; possibly TRBD2 for D (6 bases). CDR1 is ENHRY, CDR2 SYGVKD, per germline. With 6 bases removed from V and 5 bases from J, the gap between germline ends came to 7 bases. The CDR3 consists of 11 residues.

The CDR3 sequence is CASSFVRGGGETQYF. As DNA, the CDR3 is TGTGCCAGCAGTTTTGTCCGGGGGGGCGGGGAGACCCAGTACTTC. The chain combines TRBV28 with TRBJ2-5; 8 bases are shared with TRBD2. The CDR3 sequence is 15 residues long. Trimming at V came to 3 bases and at J to 5 bases, leaving 8 bases not matched to a gene. Germline V gene sequence: CDR1 MDHEN, CDR2 SYDVKM.

Concerning this clone: One junction end disagrees with the germline gene, perhaps due to a read error. The J gene is TRBJ2-3, the V gene TRBV7-9, with D possibly matching TRBD2 (5 bases). The germline V gene encodes CDR1 SEHNR and CDR2 FQNEAQ (reference sequence). The CDR3 is 18 amino acids. This CDR3 reads CSSSLIGPSGESTDTQYF. CDR3 coding DNA: TGTTCCAGCAGCTTGATCGGGCCGAGCGGAGAGAGCACAGATACGCAGTATTTT. Variable domain in full (rest from reference TRBV7-9 and TRBJ2-3): DTGVSQNPRHKITKRGQNVTFRCDPISEHNRLYWYRQTLGQGPEFLTYFQNEAQLEKSRLLSDRFSAERPKGSFSTLEIQRTEQGDSAMYLCSSSLIGPSGESTDTQYFGPGTRLTVL.

V is TRBV6-5 and J is TRBJ1-3; the D is unclear. Trimming cost V 2 bases and J 1 base, with 3 bases left between them. This CDR3 has 13 residues. Looked up from germline, CDR1 is MNHEY and CDR2 is SVGAGI. The CDR3 DNA is TGTGCCAGCAGTTACCTTTCTGGAAACACCATATATTTT. This translates into CASSYLSGNTIYF.

This clone is judged medium-sized (0.01 to 0.1%). This rearrangement joins TRBV6-6 to TRBJ1-5; 8 bases map to TRBD1. The germline V gene encodes CDR1 MNHNY and CDR2 SVGAGI (reference sequence). The CDR3 has 15 amino acids. V shed 5 bases and J 7 bases; nucleotides not matched to a gene: 10. For the CDR3, the DNA is TGTGCCAGCAGTCAACAGGGGGGCGGCGGACAGCCCCAGCATTTT. Encoded protein: CASSQQGGGGQPQHF.

This rearrangement joins TRBV9 to TRBJ2-1; D is possibly TRBD2 (5 bases). Germline V lookup: CDR1 SGDLS, CDR2 YYNGEE. This CDR3 comprises 16 residues. V lost 1 base, J lost 1 base, and 12 bases lay in between. This CDR3 reads CASSVPRAGSYNEQFF. CDR3 DNA sequence: TGTGCCAGCAGCGTACCCCGGGCGGGTTCCTACAATGAGCAGTTCTTC.

V and J are TRBV7-9 and TRBJ2-5, with unresolved D. CDR1 SEHNR and CDR2 FQNEAQ come from the germline V gene (reference sequence). This CDR3 spans 12 amino acids. V lost 5 bases and J lost 4, with 8 bases in between. The DNA of the CDR3 is TGTGCCAGCAGCCCCTATGTAGAGACCCAGTACTTC. This gives the protein CASSPYVETQYF.

V is TRBV23-1 and J is TRBJ2-7; D perhaps matches TRBD1 (6 bases). TRBV23-1 qualifies as an ORF whose function is uncertain. The CDR3 runs 16 residues. The V end lost 3 bases, the J end lost 4 bases, and 19 bases lay between the germline ends. CDR3 DNA: TGCGCCAGCAGTCACCAGGGGCATCCTCGGGCGTACGAGCAGTACTTC. This translates into CASSHQGHPRAYEQYF.

The CDR3 sequence: CASSSLWTSGRDGELFF. Here the CDR3 DNA reads TGTGCCAGCAGCTCCCTCTGGACTAGCGGGAGAGACGGGGAGCTGTTTTTT. The V gene is TRBV11-2, the J gene TRBJ2-2, with 13 nucleotides matching TRBD2. The V segment lost 4 bases and the J segment 7 bases; nucleotides outside the gene matches: 9. CDR3 size: 17 residues. Germline V lookup: CDR1 SGHAT, CDR2 FQNNGV.

This clone was seen only once. This chain uses TRBV5-1 with TRBJ1-5; 9 positions match TRBD1. The CDR3 length is 13 residues. Germline loops: CDR1 SGHRS, CDR2 YFSETQ. V dropped 3 bases and J dropped 11; count of bases not matched to a gene: 6. The DNA for the CDR3 is TGCGCCAGCAGCTCGGGACAGGGAGGTTCCCAGCATTTT. As protein: CASSSGQGGSQHF.

J is TRBJ2-5 and V is TRBV7-7, with D uncertain. The closer fit of TRBJ2-7 to the DNA end suggests the J call may be wrong. The length of the CDR3 is 13 residues. Germline V gene data show CDR1 as SSHAT and CDR2 as FNYEAQ (reference sequence). For the CDR3, the DNA is TGTGCCAGCAGCTTAGACCTCTCCTACGAGCAGTACTTC. Translation: CASSLDLSYEQYF.

This chain connects TRBV10-1 to TRBJ2-7; 7 bases align to TRBD1. The CDR3 consists of 13 residues. J was trimmed by 3 bases and V by 6 bases; bases with no gene match: 5. CDR1 WNHNN and CDR2 SYGVQD come from the germline V gene (reference sequence). CDR3 amino acids: CASRTGRDYEQYF. The CDR3 nucleotides read TGCGCCAGCAGGACAGGGAGAGACTACGAGCAGTACTTC.